This T cell receptor gamma chain is from a study of γδ T cells in repeated Plasmodium falciparum infection. In the study overall: The natural-infection arm compared Malian children under seasonal malaria with matched Australian children. Timepoints: baseline, immediately before selected infections, and 21 days after every infection.

TCRdb re-called clones from the multiplex PCR reads using CATT. The sample records 25,000 to 35,000 gamma-chain clones, roughly 1.4% being singletons. Vgamma9/Vdelta2+ and Vdelta2-negative gammadelta T cells were flow-sorted from PBMC for bulk sequencing. Germline-derived CDR1 and CDR2 are GITISATS and ISYDGTV (reference sequence). This CDR3 spans 18 amino acids. Note on this clone: Its antigen is not known. This is likely an artifact of a read error, given a far larger clone one base away. Other DNA sequences in the sample encode the same CDR3.

Study-level points and caveats: Vdelta2-negative gammadelta repertoires appeared less diverse and less shared in Malian than Australian children.

Called V gene: TRGV9; the J gene was not called. Sequencing was carried out using gamma-delta T cells from blood. This TCR derives from a pool of human donors (malaria-infected and uninfected, not separated). CDR3 residues: CALWEAGPQELGKKIKVF. The CDR3 coding sequence is TGTGCCTTGTGGGAGGCGGGCCCTCAAGAGTTGGGCAAAAAAATTAAGGTATTT.